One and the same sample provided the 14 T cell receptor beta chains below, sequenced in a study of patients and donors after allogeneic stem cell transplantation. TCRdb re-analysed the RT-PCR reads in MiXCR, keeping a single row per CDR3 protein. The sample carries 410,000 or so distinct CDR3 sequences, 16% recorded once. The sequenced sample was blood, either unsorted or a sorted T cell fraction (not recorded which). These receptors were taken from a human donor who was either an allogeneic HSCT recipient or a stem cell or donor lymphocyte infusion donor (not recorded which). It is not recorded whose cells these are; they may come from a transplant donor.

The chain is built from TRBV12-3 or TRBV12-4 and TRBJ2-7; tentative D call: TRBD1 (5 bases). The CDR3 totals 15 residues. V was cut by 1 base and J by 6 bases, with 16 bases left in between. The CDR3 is CASSLGGGPPGEQYF. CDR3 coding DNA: TGTGCCAGCAGTTTAGGGGGCGGTCCCCCGGGCGAGCAGTACTTC.

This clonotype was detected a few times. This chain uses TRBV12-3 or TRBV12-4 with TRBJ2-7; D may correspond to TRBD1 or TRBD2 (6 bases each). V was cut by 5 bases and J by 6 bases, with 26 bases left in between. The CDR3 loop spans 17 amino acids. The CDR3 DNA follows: TGTGCCAGCAGTGGTCGAGGGTCGGGCAGGGGACTGGGCGAGCAGTACTTC. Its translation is CASSGRGSGRGLGEQYF.

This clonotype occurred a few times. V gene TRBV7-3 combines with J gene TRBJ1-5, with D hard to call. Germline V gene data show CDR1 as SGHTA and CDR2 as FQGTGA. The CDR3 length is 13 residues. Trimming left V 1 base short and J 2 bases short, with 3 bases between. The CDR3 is CASSLSRNQPQHF. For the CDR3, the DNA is TGTGCCAGCAGCTTAAGCCGCAATCAGCCCCAGCATTTT.

The CDR3 coding sequence is TGTGCCAGCCTTGATAAGGGGGATTTTTTCGGCGCTAACTATGGCTACACCTTC. Its translation is CASLDKGDFFGANYGYTF. This chain joins TRBV6-1 and TRBJ1-2, with a weak D call TRBD1 (6 bases). This CDR3 is 18 amino acids long. Germline assignment: CDR1 MNHNS and CDR2 SASEGT. Trimming shortened V by 8 bases and J by 0 bases, and 25 bases separated the two germline ends.

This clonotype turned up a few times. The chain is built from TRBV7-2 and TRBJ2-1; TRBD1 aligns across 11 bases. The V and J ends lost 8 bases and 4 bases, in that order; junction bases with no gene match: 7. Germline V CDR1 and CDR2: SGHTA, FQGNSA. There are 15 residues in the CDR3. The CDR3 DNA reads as TGTGCCAGCGCGTCCGGGACAGGGGGGTACAATGAGCAGTTCTTC. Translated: CASASGTGGYNEQFF.

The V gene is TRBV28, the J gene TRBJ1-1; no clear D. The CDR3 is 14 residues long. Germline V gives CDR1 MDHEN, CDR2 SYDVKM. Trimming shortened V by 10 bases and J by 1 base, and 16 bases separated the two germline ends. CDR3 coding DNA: TGTGCCACCTTGACCGGACTGTCGAACACTGAAGCTTTCTTT. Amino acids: CATLTGLSNTEAFF.

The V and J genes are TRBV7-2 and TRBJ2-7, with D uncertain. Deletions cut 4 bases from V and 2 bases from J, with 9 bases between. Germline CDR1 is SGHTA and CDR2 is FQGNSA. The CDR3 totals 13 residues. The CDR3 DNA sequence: TGTGCCAGCAGCTCGTCCGGGCCCTACGAGCAGTACTTC. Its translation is CASSSSGPYEQYF.

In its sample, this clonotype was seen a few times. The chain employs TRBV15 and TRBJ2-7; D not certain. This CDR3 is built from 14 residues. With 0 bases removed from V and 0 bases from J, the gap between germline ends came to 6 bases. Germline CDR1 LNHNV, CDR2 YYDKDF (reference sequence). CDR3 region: CATSREPLSYEQYF. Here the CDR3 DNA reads TGTGCCACCAGCAGAGAGCCGCTCTCCTACGAGCAGTACTTC.

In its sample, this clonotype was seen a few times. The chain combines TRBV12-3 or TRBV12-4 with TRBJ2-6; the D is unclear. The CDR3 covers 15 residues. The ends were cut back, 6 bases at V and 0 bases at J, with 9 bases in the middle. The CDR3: CASSHDSSGANVLTF. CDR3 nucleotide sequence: TGTGCCAGCAGCCATGACTCCTCTGGGGCCAACGTCCTGACTTTC.

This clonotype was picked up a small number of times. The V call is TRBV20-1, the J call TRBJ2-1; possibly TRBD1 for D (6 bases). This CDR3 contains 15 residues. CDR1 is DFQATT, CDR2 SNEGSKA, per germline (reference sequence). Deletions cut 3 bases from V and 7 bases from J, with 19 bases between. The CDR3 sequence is CSARPGQEYWNEQFF. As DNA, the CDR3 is TGCAGTGCTAGGCCGGGACAAGAGTATTGGAATGAGCAGTTCTTC.

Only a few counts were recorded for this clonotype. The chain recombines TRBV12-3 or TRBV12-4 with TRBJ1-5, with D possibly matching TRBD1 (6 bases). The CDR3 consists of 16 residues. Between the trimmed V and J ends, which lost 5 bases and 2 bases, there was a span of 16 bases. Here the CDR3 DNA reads TGTGCCAGCAGTCCAGCGGGGGCAGGAGGCAATCAGCCCCAGCATTTT. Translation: CASSPAGAGGNQPQHF.

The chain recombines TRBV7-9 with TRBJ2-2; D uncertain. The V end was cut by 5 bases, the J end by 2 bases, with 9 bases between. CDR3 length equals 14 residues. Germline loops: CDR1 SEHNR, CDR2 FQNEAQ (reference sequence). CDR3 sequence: CASSAALNTGELFF. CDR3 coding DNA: TGTGCCAGCAGCGCCGCTCTTAACACCGGGGAGCTGTTTTTT.

The CDR3 nucleotides read TGTGCCAGCACCGTGACAGGGAGAAATCAGCCCCAGCATTTT. This encodes CASTVTGRNQPQHF. The gene calls are TRBV12-3 or TRBV12-4 and TRBJ1-5, with 7 bases matching TRBD1. CDR3 size: 14 residues. The ends lost 7 bases at V and 4 bases at J; junction bases unmatched: 7.

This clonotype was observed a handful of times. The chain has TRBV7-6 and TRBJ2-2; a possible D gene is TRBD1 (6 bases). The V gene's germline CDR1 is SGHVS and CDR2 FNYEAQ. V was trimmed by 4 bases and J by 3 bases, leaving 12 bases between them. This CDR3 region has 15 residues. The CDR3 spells CASSSYRVHTGELFF. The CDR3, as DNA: TGTGCCAGCAGCTCATACAGGGTCCACACCGGGGAGCTGTTTTTT.